The present TCR beta chain was sequenced within a study of shared clonotypes between healthy human individuals. This clone was observed a single time. TCRdb keeps only in-frame clones here, not all; method: immunoSEQ multiplex PCR. The table has about 2 million clones, roughly 96% seen once; the top ten hold 0.1% to 0.15%. The CDR3 runs 14 residues. Germline CDR1 reads SEHNR; CDR2 reads FQNEAQ (reference sequence). Trimming stripped 1 base from V and 3 bases from J, with 9 bases between. The clonotype originates from a man aged 18 to 29 in good health. The sequenced sample consisted of naive CD4+ T cells sorted from blood. Subset here: CD45RA+ positively selected. This chain links TRBV7-9 with TRBJ1-2; unclear D gene. The CDR3 nucleotides read TGTGCCAGCAGCTTAGTTGCCACTTACTATGGCTACACCTTC. Encoded protein: CASSLVATYYGYTF.